The 11 T cell receptor beta chains below were found in one sample sequenced in a study of patients and donors after allogeneic stem cell transplantation. From the RT-PCR reads, TCRdb called clonotypes with MiXCR, one entry per CDR3 protein. This sample has about 160,000 distinct CDR3 sequences, with about two fifths found just once. The sequencing sample was made of blood, either unsorted or a sorted T cell fraction (not recorded which). The source is a human donor who was either an allogeneic HSCT recipient or a stem cell or donor lymphocyte infusion donor (not recorded which). It is not recorded whose cells these are; they may come from a transplant donor.

This chain joins TRBV27 and TRBJ1-2; 11 nucleotides agree with TRBD1. V shed 2 bases, J shed 2 bases, and the junction held 4 bases outside the gene matches. This CDR3 is 16 amino acids long. CDR1 is MNHEY and CDR2 is SMNVEV in the germline V gene (reference sequence). The CDR3 DNA is TGTGCCAGCAGTTTACGGACAGGGGGCATCAACTATGGCTACACCTTC. Its translation is CASSLRTGGINYGYTF.

The rearrangement uses TRBV6-2 or TRBV6-3 and TRBJ1-2; 7 bases fit TRBD1. V shed 2 bases and J 7 bases; nucleotides not matched to a gene: 13. This CDR3 spans 16 amino acids. Germline-derived CDR1 and CDR2 are MNHEY and SVGEGT. Written as DNA, the CDR3 is TGTGCCAGCAGTTACCCTATTCGGCGACAGGGCGGTGGCTACACCTTC. Amino acids: CASSYPIRRQGGGYTF.

This chain joins TRBV20-1 and TRBJ1-1, with no clear D. V lost 7 bases to trimming and J lost 1 base, with 10 bases between them. Per the germline V gene, CDR1 is DFQATT and CDR2 is SNEGSKA (reference sequence). The CDR3 runs to 12 residues. The CDR3 DNA is TGCAGTGTGGAAGGGTCGAACACTGAAGCTTTCTTT. Protein sequence: CSVEGSNTEAFF.

This clonotype was recorded a few times. The CDR3: CSVEIPTHFSPGYTEAFF. Here the CDR3 DNA reads TGCAGCGTTGAAATCCCGACGCACTTTAGCCCAGGGTACACTGAAGCTTTCTTT. The genes are TRBV29-1 and TRBJ1-1, with a tentative D call TRBD1 (5 bases). Deletions cut 2 bases from V and 3 bases from J, with 25 bases between. Per the germline V gene, CDR1 is SQVTM and CDR2 is ANQGSEA. The CDR3 has 18 residues.

The CDR3 nucleotides read TGTGCCAGCAGCTTAGACAGGGGTGGCGGCTACACCTTC. The encoded protein is CASSLDRGGGYTF. This chain connects TRBV7-2 to TRBJ1-2; 7 positions agree with TRBD1. V trimming: 1 base; J trimming: 8 bases; junction bases outside the gene matches: 4. The CDR3 is 13 residues long. Germline CDR1 SGHTA, CDR2 FQGNSA. The variable domain in full, with the rest retrieved from reference TRBV7-2 and TRBJ1-2, is GAGVSQSPSNKVTEKGKDVELRCDPISGHTALYWYRQSLGQGLEFLIYFQGNSAPDKSGLPSDRFSAERTGGSVSTLTIQRTQQEDSAVYLCASSLDRGGGYTFGSGTRLTVV.

This sequence joins TRBV28 and TRBJ1-3; the match to TRBD1 covers 9 bases. The V gene end was trimmed by 5 bases and the J gene end by 2 bases; junction bases not matched to a gene: 4. Germline V gene data show CDR1 as MDHEN and CDR2 as SYDVKM. The CDR3 has 15 amino acids. The CDR3 sequence is CASSRYRGPGNTIYF. The CDR3 region has the DNA TGTGCCAGCAGTCGATACAGGGGGCCTGGAAACACCATATATTTT.

The chain uses TRBV15 and TRBJ2-5; 7 positions match TRBD2. The CDR3 loop spans 13 amino acids. The J segment lost 4 bases and the V segment lost 3 bases, leaving 2 bases of the junction unmatched. The germline V gene encodes CDR1 LNHNV and CDR2 YYDKDF (reference sequence). CDR3 nucleotide sequence: TGTGCCACCAGCAGGGGGGGGACAGAGACCCAGTACTTC. Encoded protein: CATSRGGTETQYF. The whole variable domain, remainder taken from reference TRBV15 and TRBJ2-5, is DAMVIQNPRYQVTQFGKPVTLSCSQTLNHNVMYWYQQKSSQAPKLLFHYYDKDFNNEADTPDNFQSRRPNTSFCFLDIRSPGLGDTAMYLCATSRGGTETQYFGPGTRLLVL.

DNA of the CDR3: TGTGCCAGCAGCGTAGAAGGCGTGACTGAAGCTTTCTTT. The encoded protein is CASSVEGVTEAFF. The chain combines TRBV9 with TRBJ1-1; no definite D call. The ends were cut back, 0 bases at V and 5 bases at J, with 8 bases in the middle. Germline CDR1 reads SGDLS; CDR2 reads YYNGEE. CDR3 length: 13 amino acids. Looking up the rest from reference TRBV9 and TRBJ1-1 gives the full variable domain: DSGVTQTPKHLITATGQRVTLRCSPRSGDLSVYWYQQSLDQGLQFLIQYYNGEERAKGNILERFSAQQFPDLHSELNLSSLELGDSALYFCASSVEGVTEAFFGQGTRLTVV.

This clonotype was counted at least ten times. This chain links TRBV20-1 with TRBJ1-2, with D maybe TRBD1 (5 bases). Germline CDR1 is DFQATT and CDR2 is SNEGSKA (reference sequence). V shed 4 bases and J shed 6 bases, with 12 bases lying between them. The CDR3 loop spans 12 amino acids. Written as DNA, the CDR3 is TGCAGTGCTACAGGGAGATTTAATGGCTACACCTTC. Encoded protein: CSATGRFNGYTF.

This clonotype was seen once. The chain uses TRBV24-1 and TRBJ1-2; D unclear. Germline V lookup: CDR1 KGHDR, CDR2 SFDVKD. With 1 base removed from V and 2 bases from J, the gap between germline ends came to 7 bases. CDR3 length: 14 amino acids. This CDR3 reads CATSDFATNYGYTF. The CDR3 DNA reads as TGTGCCACCAGTGATTTTGCTACCAACTATGGCTACACCTTC.

This chain links TRBV7-2 with TRBJ2-5; possibly TRBD2 for D (5 bases). The CDR3 sequence is 14 residues long. The germline V and J ends were trimmed by 0 bases and 0 bases, with 5 bases remaining between them. Germline CDR1 is SGHTA and CDR2 is FQGNSA. CDR3 sequence (DNA): TGTGCCAGCAGCTTAGCGGACTACCAAGAGACCCAGTACTTC. This translates into CASSLADYQETQYF.